Following are 7 T cell receptor beta chains from one sample sequenced in a study of T cell repertoires in cytomegalovirus infection. TCRdb re-called the reads with MiXCR, one entry per CDR3 protein. This table holds a few hundred thousand distinct CDR3 sequences, 17% found once. The sequenced sample was PBMCs. All receptors come from a human donor in good health (CMV status not recorded). Some clones in this sample may be carry-over from other donors' samples.

This clonotype was recorded many times. This chain's CDR3 is CASSISGEGGSGAQHF. The CDR3 region has the DNA TGTGCCAGTAGTATTTCAGGCGAGGGCGGGTCGGGGGCCCAGCATTTT. The chain has TRBV19 and TRBJ1-5, with TRBD1 as a possible D gene (5 bases). The CDR3 is 16 amino acids. V was cut by 3 bases and J by 11 bases, with 23 bases left in between. Per germline, CDR1 LNHDA and CDR2 SQIVND (reference sequence).

This clonotype turned up a few times. This sequence joins TRBV20-1 and TRBJ2-4; D may correspond to TRBD1 or TRBD2 (5 bases each). The V end lost 0 bases, the J end lost 10 bases, and 19 bases lay between the germline ends. The CDR3 length is 15 residues. Germline values: CDR1 DFQATT, CDR2 SNEGSKA (reference sequence). The CDR3 nucleotides read TGCAGTGCTAGAGATCCTGGGACCGAGGCGGTAATTCAGTACTTC. Protein: CSARDPGTEAVIQYF.

V gene TRBV13 combines with J gene TRBJ2-7; TRBD1 aligns across 9 bases. J gave up 2 bases and V 7 bases, and 12 bases lay outside the gene matches. Per germline, CDR1 PRHDT and CDR2 FYEKMQ (reference sequence). There are 16 residues in the CDR3. The CDR3 loop reads CASTLSGDRAPYEQYF. The CDR3 bases are TGTGCCAGCACCCTTAGTGGGGACAGGGCCCCCTACGAGCAGTACTTC.

The gene calls are TRBV20-1 and TRBJ2-5; D is perhaps TRBD2 (5 bases). The ends were cut back, 1 base at V and 7 bases at J, with 13 bases in the middle. Germline CDR1 reads DFQATT; CDR2 reads SNEGSKA (reference sequence). This CDR3 comprises 13 residues. The CDR3 sequence: CSARANTRGTQYF. In nucleotides, the CDR3 is TGCAGTGCTAGAGCCAATACCCGGGGGACCCAGTACTTC.

Comment on this clonotype: One junction end does not reproduce the germline sequence, and a read error may be involved. The CDR3 region is CSAPDRQGIFPDTQNF. The CDR3 coding sequence is TGCAGTGCTCCGGATCGACAGGGCATATTTCCAGATACGCAGAATTTT. The V call is TRBV20-1, the J call TRBJ2-3; TRBD1 matches 7 bases. The CDR3 loop spans 16 amino acids. Germline V CDR1 and CDR2: DFQATT, SNEGSKA (reference sequence).

This clonotype showed up just a few times. The V call is TRBV11-2, the J call TRBJ1-2, with a possible D match to TRBD1 (5 bases). The germline CDR1 and CDR2 sequences are SGHAT and FQNNGV. Trimming shortened V by 2 bases and J by 0 bases, and 19 bases separated the two germline ends. The CDR3 spans 18 residues. CDR3 coding DNA: TGTGCCAGCAGCTTAATTGGGGGAACCAAATTAACTAACTATGGCTACACCTTC. This sequence encodes CASSLIGGTKLTNYGYTF.

This sequence joins TRBV28 and TRBJ1-2; D is ambiguous. The CDR3 has 13 amino acids. V lost 3 bases to trimming and J lost 8 bases, with 13 bases between them. CDR1 is MDHEN and CDR2 is SYDVKM in the germline V gene. Here the CDR3 DNA reads TGTGCCAGCAGTTTTGGAGGTTCGGGGGGCTACACCTTC. This codes for CASSFGGSGGYTF.